The T cell receptor (beta chain) under discussion was sequenced for a study of glioma-infiltrating T cells after dendritic cell vaccination. Study-wide context: After recurrence, repeat resection gave post-vaccination tumor, with roughly 5 paired samples. Study conclusions and caveats: Higher pretreatment TIL content predicted longer progression-free time and survival.

The time point is: after dendritic cell vaccination, including at tumor progression/relapse. Autologous tumor lysate was loaded overnight onto monocyte-derived dendritic cells grown seven days with IL-4 and GM-CSF. The protocol was immunoSEQ multiplex PCR, while the TCRdb copy is restricted to in-frame clones and leaves out a portion. The repertoire holds about 2,600 clones, with about 82% as singletons. In regard to this clone: No antigen is known for it.

The clonotype was recovered from a human donor with glioblastoma. The specimen comprised tumor tissue, sampled after dendritic cell vaccination.

In DNA form, the CDR3 reads TGCGCCAGCACACGACAGACCAGTTCTGGGGCCAACGTCCTGACTTTC. Translation: CASTRQTSSGANVLTF. The chain links TRBV5-1 to TRBJ2-6; D might be TRBD1 (5 bases). Germline V gene lookup returns CDR1 SGHRS and CDR2 YFSETQ. This CDR3 has 16 amino acids. V lost 6 bases and J lost 1, with 14 bases in between.